This T cell receptor (beta chain) was identified during a study of graft-versus-host responses after intestinal transplantation. Background on the study: Recipients were given multivisceral, liver-intestinal, or isolated intestinal transplants. Recipients across the board were started on anti-thymocyte globulin induction, then kept on tacrolimus and steroids for two to three years. Study-level results: There was an association between peak levels of circulating GvH clones and early post-transplant HvG declines. GvH clones detected in recipient marrow included some appearing first in ileum or blood.

V lost 5 bases to trimming and J lost 8 bases; unmatched junction nucleotides: 7. CDR3 length equals 15 residues. CDR1 and CDR2 (germline): SGHNT, YYREEE (reference sequence). Intraepithelial lymphocytes and lamina propria lymphocytes were released through processing of graft tissue. The repertoire was sequenced with immunoSEQ multiplex PCR; TCRdb's copy has only in-frame clones and lacks some. The table has 13,000 or so clones, 70% to 85% seen once; the top ten hold under 9%. Comment on this clone: Its antigen remains unidentified.

Sequencing used ileum tissue, obtained 16 days after intestinal transplant. The chain combines TRBV5-4 with TRBJ2-1; 13 nucleotides line up with TRBD2. This receptor was obtained from a human patient who received an intestinal transplant, so some T cells may come from the graft donor. CDR3 in DNA: TGTGCCAGCAGGTCCGGGACTAGCGGGATCCATGAGCAGTTCTTC. Amino acids: CASRSGTSGIHEQFF.